This T cell receptor (beta chain) was observed in a study of Ad26.COV2.S vaccination and SARS-CoV-2 variants. Study overall: The authors gave Ad26.COV2.S intramuscularly, either once or twice 56 days apart.

Treatment specified: some 19 received Ad26.COV2.S at low or high dose, single or two shots; roughly five received placebo; per-sample allocation not given. All samples were drawn on day 63, counting from the first vaccine or placebo injection. Study-level findings and limits: Vaccinees displayed broader spike-specific TCR repertoires than placebo recipients.

Assay: immunoSEQ multiplex PCR; the TCRdb copy retains only in-frame clones and omits some. Here the sample spans more than 300,000 clones, approximately 86% being singletons. The V segment lost 7 bases and the J segment 7 bases; nucleotides outside the gene matches: 9. The CDR3 covers 13 residues. The germline CDR1 and CDR2 sequences are MDHEN and SYDVKM. This clone came up a few times. Its target is unknown. This sequence was found in a person aged 18-65 years who received the Ad26.COV2.S COVID-19 vaccine or a placebo. The starting material was peripheral blood, obtained in a trial of Ad26.COV2.S vaccine versus placebo. The rearrangement links TRBV28 to TRBJ2-7; 8 nucleotides match TRBD1. As DNA, the CDR3 is TGTGCCAGCACCACGACAGGGGTGCGGGAGCAGTACTTC. This sequence encodes CASTTTGVREQYF.